The next 17 T cell receptor beta chains were all read from a single sample in a study of cytomegalovirus exposure and HLA in healthy donors. Use of 60 Vbeta and 13 Jbeta primers characterized the PCR. Profiled with immunoSEQ multiplex PCR; TCRdb holds only in-frame clones, not every one. Among 160,000 or so clones listed, approximately 80% were seen once. Sequenced input: PBMCs. The receptor set was obtained from a male donor in good health and CMV-seropositive.

The rearrangement links TRBV9 to TRBJ2-2, with D perhaps matching TRBD2 (5 bases). This CDR3 region has 17 residues. Germline-derived CDR1 and CDR2 are SGDLS and YYNGEE. Trimming left V 1 base short and J 0 bases short, with 13 bases between. The CDR3 reads CASSVLTGFANTGELFF. CDR3 nucleotide sequence: TGTGCCAGCAGCGTACTGACGGGATTCGCGAACACCGGGGAGCTGTTTTTT.

The chain has TRBV7-8 and TRBJ1-5; TRBD1 is a possible D gene (6 bases). This CDR3 region has 16 residues. Trimming pared 5 bases from V and 0 bases from J, leaving 14 bases between. CDR1 and CDR2 (germline): SGHVS, FQNEAQ. In DNA, the CDR3 is TGTGCCAGCAGCATAGATGACAGGACTAGCAATCAGCCCCAGCATTTT. Its protein product is CASSIDDRTSNQPQHF.

In its sample, this clone was seen a few times. This chain uses TRBV21-1 with TRBJ2-5; the D call TRBD2 from the table was never checked on the DNA. TRBV21-1 is listed as a pseudogene. There are 15 residues in the CDR3. This CDR3 reads CASGSLVAARETQYF. In DNA form, the CDR3 reads TGTGCCAGCGGCTCGTTGGTTGCAGCGAGGGAGACCCAGTACTTC.

This chain connects TRBV10-1 to TRBJ2-7; the D gene is possibly TRBD2 (5 bases). The CDR3 is made up of 15 amino acids. From germline, CDR1 is WNHNN and CDR2 SYGVQD (reference sequence). V lost 0 bases, J lost 1 base, and 10 bases lay in between. CDR3 residues: CASSESRRESYEQYF. The CDR3 nucleotides read TGCGCCAGCAGTGAGTCTCGCCGGGAATCCTACGAGCAGTACTTC.

V and J are TRBV11-2 and TRBJ1-6; D gene uncertain. Germline V gives CDR1 SGHAT, CDR2 FQNNGV. The CDR3 has 13 amino acids. V lost 5 bases and J 7 bases, leaving 9 bases between the germline ends. The CDR3 DNA reads TGTGCCAGCAGCCCGGGTCCGAATTCACCCCTCCACTTT. Translation gives CASSPGPNSPLHF.

The chain is built from TRBV27 and TRBJ2-1; 7 bases match TRBD1. This CDR3 has 15 amino acids. Germline values: CDR1 MNHEY, CDR2 SMNVEV (reference sequence). Trimming cost V 8 bases and J 6 bases; bases outside gene matches: 13. The CDR3 spells CASGESGGVINEQFF. CDR3 sequence (DNA): TGTGCCAGCGGTGAGTCAGGGGGTGTAATCAATGAGCAGTTCTTC.

The V call is TRBV5-1, the J call TRBJ1-5; no clear D gene. The CDR3 totals 15 residues. CDR1 is SGHRS, CDR2 YFSETQ, per germline. Deletions cut 0 bases from V and 5 bases from J, with 12 bases between. In DNA, the CDR3 is TGCGCCAGCAGCTTGGATGGGGAGGCGTATCAGCCCCAGCATTTT. This translates into CASSLDGEAYQPQHF.

This clone has only a few counts. Relative to the germline gene, one junction end is altered; a read error may explain this. This chain connects TRBV7-7 to TRBJ2-3, with D possibly being TRBD2 (5 bases). Germline V gene data show CDR1 as SSHAT and CDR2 as FNYEAQ (reference sequence). The CDR3 is 13 residues long. CDR3 nucleotides: TGTGCTAGCAGCTTAGAGAGGGCAGATACGCAGTATTTT. It specifies CASSLERADTQYF.

This clone was recorded a few times. A read error may produce the germline difference seen at one junction end. The chain links TRBV7-9 to TRBJ2-4, with 8 bases matching TRBD2. This CDR3 is 19 amino acids long. Per the germline V gene, CDR1 is SEHNR and CDR2 is FQNEAQ (reference sequence). The CDR3 loop is CSSSQPYPQRERSKNIQYF. The CDR3, as DNA: TGTTCCAGCAGCCAACCCTACCCTCAGCGGGAGCGCTCCAAAAACATTCAGTACTTC.

The genes are TRBV4-2 and TRBJ2-1; 7 nucleotides align to TRBD1. The CDR3 length is 15 residues. J gave up 2 bases and V 1 base, and 2 bases lay outside the gene matches. Germline V CDR1 and CDR2: LGHNA, YNFKEQ. The CDR3 nucleotides are TGTGCCAGCAGCCAAGCCCAGGGGGCCTACAATGAGCAGTTCTTC. It encodes CASSQAQGAYNEQFF.

This chain joins TRBV19 and TRBJ2-5; possible D gene TRBD1, 6 bases. The CDR3 covers 15 residues. The V and J ends lost 3 bases and 7 bases respectively, with 18 bases between them. The germline V gene has CDR1 LNHDA and CDR2 SQIVND (reference sequence). The CDR3: CASSILQGEEGTQYF. The CDR3 DNA sequence: TGTGCCAGTAGTATCCTACAGGGCGAAGAGGGGACCCAGTACTTC.

The CDR3 nucleotides are TGTGCCAGTAAGAGGCAGCTAAACACTGAAGCTTTCTTT. The encoded protein is CASKRQLNTEAFF. The chain uses TRBV19 and TRBJ1-1, with D unclear. This CDR3 has 13 residues. The ends were cut back, 7 bases at V and 2 bases at J, with 11 bases in the middle. Germline V gene lookup returns CDR1 LNHDA and CDR2 SQIVND (reference sequence).

V usage is TRBV19 and J usage is TRBJ2-2, with 9 bases lining up with TRBD2. This CDR3 region has 15 residues. J gave up 4 bases and V 10 bases, and 10 bases lay outside the gene matches. The V gene's germline CDR1 is LNHDA and CDR2 SQIVND (reference sequence). The CDR3 DNA sequence: TGTGCCACCCAGGCCCGGACTAGCGCCACCGGGGAGCTGTTTTTT. Residues: CATQARTSATGELFF.

The gene calls are TRBV9 and TRBJ2-7, with 7 bases fitting TRBD1. The CDR3 is made up of 12 amino acids. Germline V gene lookup returns CDR1 SGDLS and CDR2 YYNGEE. The trim removed 3 bases at V and 5 bases at J, leaving 2 bases unmatched. The DNA for the CDR3 is TGTGCCAGCAGCGGACAGGGTCACGAGCAGTACTTC. This encodes CASSGQGHEQYF.

The J gene is TRBJ2-2, the V gene TRBV19; a possible D gene is TRBD1 (6 bases). V was trimmed by 5 bases and J by 8 bases, leaving 15 bases between them. Germline values: CDR1 LNHDA, CDR2 SQIVND (reference sequence). This CDR3 spans 14 amino acids. Written as DNA, the CDR3 is TGTGCCAGTAGTTTAAACCAGGGGAATGGGGAGCTGTTTTTT. Its translation: CASSLNQGNGELFF.

CDR3: CASSTPGDITNQPQHF. The CDR3 DNA follows: TGTGCCAGTAGTACCCCCGGGGACATAACTAATCAGCCCCAGCATTTT. The chain combines TRBV19 with TRBJ1-5; D is perhaps TRBD1 (6 bases). Germline assignment: CDR1 LNHDA and CDR2 SQIVND (reference sequence). The V end was cut by 4 bases, the J end by 4 bases, with 17 bases between. This CDR3 comprises 16 residues.

The rearrangement uses TRBV28 and TRBJ1-1; the D gene is possibly TRBD1 (6 bases). The CDR3 is made up of 15 amino acids. Per germline, CDR1 MDHEN and CDR2 SYDVKM. Trimming shortened V by 6 bases and J by 6 bases, and 20 bases separated the two germline ends. Here the CDR3 reads CASSFPRQGRPEAFF. The CDR3 DNA follows: TGTGCCAGCAGCTTTCCCCGTCAGGGGCGCCCTGAAGCTTTCTTT. Using reference TRBV28 and TRBJ1-1 for the parts outside the CDR3, the full variable domain is DVKVTQSSRYLVKRTGEKVFLECVQDMDHENMFWYRQDPGLGLRLIYFSYDVKMKEKGDIPEGYSVSREKKERFSLILESASTNQTSMYLCASSFPRQGRPEAFFGQGTRLTVV.